The rows below give T cell receptor beta chains drawn from one sample of a study of blood T cell repertoires in COVID-19. TCRdb's table, derived via immunoSEQ multiplex PCR, lists solely in-frame clones and lacks some. The sample holds 200,000 to 300,000 clones, about 89% seen once. The specimen was PBMCs or T cells enriched from blood (not recorded which). The receptor source for this set is a woman younger than 45 who had recovered from COVID-19. The CDR3 runs from the conserved cysteine through the conserved F or W. Clone size appears in some rows only: once, few, many, or a class for an expanded clone.

v_gene: TRBV10-3; abundance: NA; CDR3aa: CAISDAIGYPNEQFF
v_gene: TRBV15; abundance: NA; CDR3aa: CATSRGDRVTEAFF
v_gene: TRBV4-3; abundance: NA; CDR3aa: CASSLHRGLEKLFF
v_gene: TRBV5-4; abundance: NA; CDR3aa: CASSPSGRARDEQYF
v_gene: TRBV28; abundance: NA; CDR3aa: CASSTGSTDTQYF
v_gene: TRBV12-5; abundance: NA; CDR3aa: CASGEGIRHTEAFF
v_gene: TRBV28; abundance: NA; CDR3aa: CASSHRGETVKKLFF
v_gene: TRBV11-2; abundance: NA; CDR3aa: CASSNGLAGYNEQFF
v_gene: TRBV21-1; abundance: NA; CDR3aa: CASSKGLSTSGSNHEQFF
v_gene: TRBV5-1; abundance: NA; CDR3aa: CASSHQGAGTDTQYF
v_gene: TRBV19; abundance: NA; CDR3aa: CASSMGGGTYSNQPQHF
v_gene: TRBV11-2; abundance: few; CDR3aa: CASSPPRGGNTEAFF
v_gene: TRBV20-1; abundance: few; CDR3aa: CSASIIAPTYEQYF
v_gene: TRBV2; abundance: once; CDR3aa: CASGGEPNQPQHF
v_gene: TRBV29-1; abundance: NA; CDR3aa: CSVEGMPSDEQFF
v_gene: TRBV24-1; abundance: NA; CDR3aa: CATSAEGQGRTDTQYF
v_gene: TRBV5-8; abundance: NA; CDR3aa: CASSFSRETSTDTQYF
v_gene: TRBV7-2; abundance: NA; CDR3aa: CASSLSRVGSPLHF
v_gene: TRBV3-1/TRBV3-2; abundance: NA; CDR3aa: CASSQGLAGGSEQFF
v_gene: TRBV27; abundance: NA; CDR3aa: CASSLSGGSGLRINEQFF
v_gene: TRBV27; abundance: NA; CDR3aa: CASRSSGYEQYF
v_gene: TRBV6-5; abundance: NA; CDR3aa: CASSYLAGDEQFF
v_gene: TRBV29-1; abundance: NA; CDR3aa: CSVPGLADNEQFF
v_gene: TRBV7-2; abundance: NA; CDR3aa: CASSFRTAAHGYTF
v_gene: TRBV7-2; abundance: NA; CDR3aa: CASSLAGPGTGELFF
v_gene: TRBV6-2/TRBV6-3; abundance: NA; CDR3aa: CASSSTGVHEQYF
v_gene: TRBV28; abundance: NA; CDR3aa: CASSPTGEADTQYF
v_gene: TRBV11-2; abundance: few; CDR3aa: CASSPGIGGFSTDTQYF
v_gene: TRBV28; abundance: NA; CDR3aa: CASSSYRDRWSSEAFF
v_gene: TRBV11-3; abundance: NA; CDR3aa: CASSLAGEQFF
v_gene: TRBV28; abundance: NA; CDR3aa: CASFQGNQPQHF
v_gene: TRBV5-1; abundance: NA; CDR3aa: CASSPLILAGGRTDTQYF
v_gene: TRBV27; abundance: NA; CDR3aa: CASTTGGLGNTEAFF
v_gene: TRBV18; abundance: NA; CDR3aa: CASSPDRGNTIYF
v_gene: TRBV10-3; abundance: NA; CDR3aa: CAAGRDSNQPQHF
v_gene: TRBV11-2; abundance: NA; CDR3aa: CASSLERYGNTIYF
v_gene: TRBV19; abundance: NA; CDR3aa: CASSTRRVENSPLHF
v_gene: TRBV10-3; abundance: NA; CDR3aa: CAITGGRTDTQYF
v_gene: TRBV27; abundance: NA; CDR3aa: CASRPTGVYGYTF
v_gene: TRBV28; abundance: NA; CDR3aa: CASSIQGANTIYF
v_gene: TRBV7-2; abundance: NA; CDR3aa: CASSLASSAGGGETQYF
v_gene: TRBV4-2; abundance: NA; CDR3aa: CASSLSLAINSPLHF
v_gene: TRBV7-2; abundance: few; CDR3aa: CASSLQDRGTEAFF
v_gene: TRBV18; abundance: once; CDR3aa: CASSPYDPSGRAYNEQFF
v_gene: TRBV5-4; abundance: NA; CDR3aa: CASSLGSSQANEKLFF
v_gene: TRBV19; abundance: NA; CDR3aa: CASSIGTSGSSYNEQFF
v_gene: TRBV5-4; abundance: NA; CDR3aa: CASSLGPTGPPQETQYF
v_gene: TRBV7-2; abundance: NA; CDR3aa: CASSREDTQYF
v_gene: TRBV27; abundance: NA; CDR3aa: CASSFSAVSASSYEQYF
v_gene: TRBV5-6; abundance: NA; CDR3aa: CASSSMGTGGSRGNQPQHF